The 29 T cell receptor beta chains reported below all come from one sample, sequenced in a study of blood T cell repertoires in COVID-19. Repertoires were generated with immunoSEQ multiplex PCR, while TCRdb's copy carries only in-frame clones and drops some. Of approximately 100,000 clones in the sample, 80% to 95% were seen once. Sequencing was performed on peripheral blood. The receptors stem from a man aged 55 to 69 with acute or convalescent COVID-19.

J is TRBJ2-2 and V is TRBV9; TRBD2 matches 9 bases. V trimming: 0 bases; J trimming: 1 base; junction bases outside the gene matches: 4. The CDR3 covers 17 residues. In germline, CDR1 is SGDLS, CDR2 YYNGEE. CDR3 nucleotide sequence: TGTGCCAGCAGCGTAGGGGCTAGCGGGGTGAACACCGGGGAGCTGTTTTTT. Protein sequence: CASSVGASGVNTGELFF.

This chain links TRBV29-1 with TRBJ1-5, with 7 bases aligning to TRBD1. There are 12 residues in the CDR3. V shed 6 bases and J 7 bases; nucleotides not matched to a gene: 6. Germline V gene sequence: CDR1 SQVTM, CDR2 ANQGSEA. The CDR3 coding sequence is TGCAGCGTGGGCCAGGGGGAACAGCCCCAGCATTTT. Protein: CSVGQGEQPQHF.

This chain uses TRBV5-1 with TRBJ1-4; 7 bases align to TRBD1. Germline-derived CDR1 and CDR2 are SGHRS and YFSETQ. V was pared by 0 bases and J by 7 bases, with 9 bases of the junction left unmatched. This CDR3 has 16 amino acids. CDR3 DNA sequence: TGCGCCAGCAGCTTGGCAGTCCCGGGACAGTTTGAAAAACTGTTTTTT. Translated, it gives CASSLAVPGQFEKLFF. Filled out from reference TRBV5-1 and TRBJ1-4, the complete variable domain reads KAGVTQTPRYLIKTRGQQVTLSCSPISGHRSVSWYQQTPGQGLQFLFEYFSETQRNKGNFPGRFSGRQFSNSRSEMNVSTLELGDSALYLCASSLAVPGQFEKLFFGSGTQLSVL.

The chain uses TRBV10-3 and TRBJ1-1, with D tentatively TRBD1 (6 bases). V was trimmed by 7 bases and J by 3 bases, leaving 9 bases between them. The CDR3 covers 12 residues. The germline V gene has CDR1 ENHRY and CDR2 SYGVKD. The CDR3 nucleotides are TGTGCCATCAAGGACAGAGACACTGAAGCTTTCTTT. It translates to CAIKDRDTEAFF.

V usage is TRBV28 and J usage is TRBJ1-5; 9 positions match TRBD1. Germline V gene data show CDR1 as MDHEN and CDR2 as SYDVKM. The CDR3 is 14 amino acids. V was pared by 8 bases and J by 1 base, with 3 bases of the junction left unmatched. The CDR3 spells CASRTGESNQPQHF. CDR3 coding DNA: TGTGCCAGCCGGACAGGGGAGAGCAATCAGCCCCAGCATTTT.

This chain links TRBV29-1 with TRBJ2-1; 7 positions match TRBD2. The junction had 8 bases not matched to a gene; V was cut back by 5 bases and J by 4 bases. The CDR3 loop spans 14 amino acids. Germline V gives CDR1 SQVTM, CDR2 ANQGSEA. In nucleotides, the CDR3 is TGCAGCGTTCAAGGCGGGAGTACTTACAATGAGCAGTTCTTC. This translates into CSVQGGSTYNEQFF.

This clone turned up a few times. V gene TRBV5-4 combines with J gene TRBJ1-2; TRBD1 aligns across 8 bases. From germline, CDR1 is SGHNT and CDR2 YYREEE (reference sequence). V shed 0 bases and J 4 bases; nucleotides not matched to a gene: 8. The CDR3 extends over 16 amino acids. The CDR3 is CASSLGSRGQGYGYTF. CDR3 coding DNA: TGTGCCAGCAGCTTGGGAAGCAGGGGGCAGGGCTATGGCTACACCTTC.

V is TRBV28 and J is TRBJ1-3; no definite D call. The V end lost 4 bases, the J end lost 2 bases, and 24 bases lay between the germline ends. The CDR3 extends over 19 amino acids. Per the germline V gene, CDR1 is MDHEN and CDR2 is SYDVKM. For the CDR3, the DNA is TGTGCCAGCAGTTCTACCGGGGTAATGTTTTACTATGCTGGAAACACCATATATTTT. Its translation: CASSSTGVMFYYAGNTIYF.

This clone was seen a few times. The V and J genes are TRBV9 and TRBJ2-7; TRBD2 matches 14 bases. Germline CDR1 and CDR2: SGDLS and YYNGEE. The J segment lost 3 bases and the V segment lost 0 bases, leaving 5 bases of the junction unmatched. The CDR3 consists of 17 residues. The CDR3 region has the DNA TGTGCCAGCAGCGTAGAGGGACTAGCGGGAGCATTCTACGAGCAGTACGTC. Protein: CASSVEGLAGAFYEQYV.

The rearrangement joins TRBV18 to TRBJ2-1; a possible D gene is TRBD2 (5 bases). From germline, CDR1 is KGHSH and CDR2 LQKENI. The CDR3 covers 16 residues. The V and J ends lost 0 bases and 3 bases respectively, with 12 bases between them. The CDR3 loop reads CASSPPVGANYNEQFF. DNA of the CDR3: TGTGCCAGCTCACCACCGGTGGGAGCGAACTACAATGAGCAGTTCTTC.

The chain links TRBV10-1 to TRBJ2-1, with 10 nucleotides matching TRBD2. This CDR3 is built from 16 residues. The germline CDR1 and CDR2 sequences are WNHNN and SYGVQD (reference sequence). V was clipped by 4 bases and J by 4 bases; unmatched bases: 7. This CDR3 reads CASSGSSGSGYNEQFF. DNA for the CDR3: TGCGCCAGCAGTGGGTCTAGCGGGAGTGGTTACAATGAGCAGTTCTTC.

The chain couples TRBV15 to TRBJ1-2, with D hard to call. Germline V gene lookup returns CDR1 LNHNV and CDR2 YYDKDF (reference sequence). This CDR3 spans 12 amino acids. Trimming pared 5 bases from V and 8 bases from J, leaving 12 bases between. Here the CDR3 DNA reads TGTGCCACCAGCCCCCGGACTGGGGGCTACACCTTC. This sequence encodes CATSPRTGGYTF.

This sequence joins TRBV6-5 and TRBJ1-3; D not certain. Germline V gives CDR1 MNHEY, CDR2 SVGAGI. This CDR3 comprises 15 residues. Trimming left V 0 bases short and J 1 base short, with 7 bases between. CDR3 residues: CASSYSRDSGNTIYF. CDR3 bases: TGTGCCAGCAGTTACTCGAGGGATTCTGGAAACACCATATATTTT.

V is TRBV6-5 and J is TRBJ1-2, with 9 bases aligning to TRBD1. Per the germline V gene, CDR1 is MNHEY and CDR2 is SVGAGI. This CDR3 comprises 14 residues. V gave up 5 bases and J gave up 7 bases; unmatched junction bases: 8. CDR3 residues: CASSRTGAEGGYTF. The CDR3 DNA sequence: TGTGCCAGCAGTCGGACAGGGGCGGAGGGTGGCTACACCTTC.

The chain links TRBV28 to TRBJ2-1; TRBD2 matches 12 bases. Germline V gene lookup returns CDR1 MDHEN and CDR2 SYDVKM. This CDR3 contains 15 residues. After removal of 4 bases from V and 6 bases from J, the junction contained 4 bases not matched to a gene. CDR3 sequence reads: CASSSGTSGRNEQFF. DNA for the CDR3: TGTGCCAGCAGTTCCGGGACTAGCGGGCGCAATGAGCAGTTCTTC.

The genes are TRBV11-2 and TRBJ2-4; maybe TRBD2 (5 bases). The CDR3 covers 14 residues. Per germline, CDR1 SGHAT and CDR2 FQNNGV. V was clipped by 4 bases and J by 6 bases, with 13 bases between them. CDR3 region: CASSSGQAGNIQYF. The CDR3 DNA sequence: TGTGCCAGCAGCTCTGGTCAGGCGGGAAACATTCAGTACTTC.

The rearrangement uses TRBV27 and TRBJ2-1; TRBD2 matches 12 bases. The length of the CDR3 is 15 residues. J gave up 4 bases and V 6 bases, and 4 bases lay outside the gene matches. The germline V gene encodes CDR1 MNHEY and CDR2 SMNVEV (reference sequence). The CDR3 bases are TGTGCCAGCAGACCCGGACTAGCGGGGTACAATGAGCAGTTCTTC. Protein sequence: CASRPGLAGYNEQFF.

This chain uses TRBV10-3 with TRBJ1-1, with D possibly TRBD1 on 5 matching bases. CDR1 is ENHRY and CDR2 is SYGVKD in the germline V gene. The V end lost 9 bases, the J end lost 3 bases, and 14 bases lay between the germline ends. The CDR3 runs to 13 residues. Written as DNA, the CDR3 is TGTGCCATTTCCCAGGGAATCGACACTGAAGCTTTCTTT. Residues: CAISQGIDTEAFF.

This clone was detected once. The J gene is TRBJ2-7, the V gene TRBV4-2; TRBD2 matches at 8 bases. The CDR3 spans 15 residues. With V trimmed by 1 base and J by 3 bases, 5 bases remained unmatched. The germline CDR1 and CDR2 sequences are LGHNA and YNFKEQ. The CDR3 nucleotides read TGTGCCAGCAGCCAAGGAGCGGGAGAAGACTACGAGCAGTACTTC. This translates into CASSQGAGEDYEQYF.

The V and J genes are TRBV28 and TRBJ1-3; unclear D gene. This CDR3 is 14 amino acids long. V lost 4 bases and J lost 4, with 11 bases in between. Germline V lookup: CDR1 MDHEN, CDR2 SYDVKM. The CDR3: CASSSGNIGNTIYF. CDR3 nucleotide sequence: TGTGCCAGCAGTTCGGGGAATATAGGAAACACCATATATTTT.

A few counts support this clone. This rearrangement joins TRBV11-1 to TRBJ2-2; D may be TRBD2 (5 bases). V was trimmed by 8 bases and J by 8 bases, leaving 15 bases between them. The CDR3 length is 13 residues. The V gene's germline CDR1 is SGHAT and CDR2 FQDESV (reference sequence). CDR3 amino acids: CASQIQRAGELFF. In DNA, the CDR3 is TGTGCCAGCCAGATACAGAGGGCAGGGGAGCTGTTTTTT.

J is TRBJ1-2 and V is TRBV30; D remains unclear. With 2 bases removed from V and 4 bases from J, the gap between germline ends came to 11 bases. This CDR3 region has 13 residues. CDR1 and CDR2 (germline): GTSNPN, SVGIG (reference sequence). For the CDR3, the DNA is TGTGCCTGGAGTACCCTGGGCCCCTATGGCTACACCTTC. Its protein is CAWSTLGPYGYTF.

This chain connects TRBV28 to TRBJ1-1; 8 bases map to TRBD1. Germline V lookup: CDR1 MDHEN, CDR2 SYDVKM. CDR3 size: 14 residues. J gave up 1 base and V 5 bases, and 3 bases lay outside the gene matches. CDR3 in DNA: TGTGCCAGCAGTCCCGGGACAGGGAACACTGAAGCTTTCTTT. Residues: CASSPGTGNTEAFF.

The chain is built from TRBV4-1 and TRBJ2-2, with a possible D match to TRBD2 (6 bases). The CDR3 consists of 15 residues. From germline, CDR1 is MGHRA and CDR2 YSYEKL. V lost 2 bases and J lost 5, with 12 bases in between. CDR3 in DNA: TGCGCCAGCAGCCAAACAGTAGCGGTTACCGGGGAGCTGTTTTTT. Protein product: CASSQTVAVTGELFF.

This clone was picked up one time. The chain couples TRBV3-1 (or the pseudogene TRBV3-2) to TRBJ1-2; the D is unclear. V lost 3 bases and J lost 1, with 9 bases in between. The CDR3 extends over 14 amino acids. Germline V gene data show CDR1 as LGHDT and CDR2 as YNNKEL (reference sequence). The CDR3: CASSQNSLNYGYTF. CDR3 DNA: TGTGCCAGCAGCCAGAACAGCCTTAACTATGGCTACACCTTC.

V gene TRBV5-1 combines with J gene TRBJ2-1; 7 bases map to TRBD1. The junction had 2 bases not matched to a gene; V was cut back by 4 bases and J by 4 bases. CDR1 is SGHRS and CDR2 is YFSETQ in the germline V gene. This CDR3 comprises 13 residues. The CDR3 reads CASSVDRYNEQFF. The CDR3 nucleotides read TGCGCCAGCAGCGTGGACAGGTACAATGAGCAGTTCTTC.

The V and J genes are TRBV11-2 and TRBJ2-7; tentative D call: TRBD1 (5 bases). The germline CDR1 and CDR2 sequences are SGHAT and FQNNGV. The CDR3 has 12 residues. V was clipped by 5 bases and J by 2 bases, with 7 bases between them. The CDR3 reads CASSSRAYEQYF. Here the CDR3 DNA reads TGTGCCAGCAGCAGCAGGGCCTACGAGCAGTACTTC.

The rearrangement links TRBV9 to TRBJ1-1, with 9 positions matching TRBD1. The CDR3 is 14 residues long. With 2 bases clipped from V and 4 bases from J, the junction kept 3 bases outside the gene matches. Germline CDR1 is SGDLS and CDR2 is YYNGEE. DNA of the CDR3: TGTGCCAGCAGCGTTTTGGACAGGGGCACTGAAGCTTTCTTT. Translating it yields CASSVLDRGTEAFF. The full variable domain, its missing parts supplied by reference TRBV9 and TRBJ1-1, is DSGVTQTPKHLITATGQRVTLRCSPRSGDLSVYWYQQSLDQGLQFLIQYYNGEERAKGNILERFSAQQFPDLHSELNLSSLELGDSALYFCASSVLDRGTEAFFGQGTRLTVV.

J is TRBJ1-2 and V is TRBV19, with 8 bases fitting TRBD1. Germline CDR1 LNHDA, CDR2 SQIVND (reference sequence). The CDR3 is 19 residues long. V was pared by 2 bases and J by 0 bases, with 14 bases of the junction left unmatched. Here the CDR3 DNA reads TGTGCCAGTAGTATAAGGGGCACCGGGACAGGTGGGACTAACTATGGCTACACCTTC. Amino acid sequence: CASSIRGTGTGGTNYGYTF.